Only a few counts were recorded for the clone carrying this T cell receptor beta chain. The antigen is unknown. RNA served as the template for amplifying TCR beta CDR3 regions. Second-round multiplex PCR followed a first-round RT-PCR using HTBI primers. A single record per CDR3 protein comes from TCRdb applying MiXCR to the multiplex PCR reads. The repertoire consists of 150,000 to 200,000 distinct CDR3 sequences, with around two fifths occurring once and the leading ten covering about 8.2%. This entry is derived from a study of Graves' ophthalmopathy and Graves' hyperthyroidism. General study findings and limits: Separation of ophthalmopathy from stable hyperthyroidism was achieved by a 13-signature model, at approximately 88% sensitivity and approximately 81% specificity. As the model predicted ophthalmopathy progression, it achieved a sensitivity of 70.59% and a specificity of roughly 72%.

Orbital computed tomography and thyroid ultrasound, along with TRAb, serum thyroxine and clinical symptoms, underpinned diagnosis. Fresh peripheral blood (10 ml) yielded the PBMCs. V was trimmed by 1 base and J by 0 bases, leaving 6 bases between them. The germline V gene has CDR1 SGHTA and CDR2 FQGNSA. The CDR3 spans 15 residues. The sequenced material came from peripheral blood. The V call is TRBV7-2, the J call TRBJ1-4; D gene ambiguous. The sequence derives from a man aged 25-40 years with Graves' ophthalmopathy. CDR3 bases: TGTGCCAGCAGCTTAGGGGTAACAACTAATGAAAAACTGTTTTTT. This gives the protein CASSLGVTTNEKLFF.